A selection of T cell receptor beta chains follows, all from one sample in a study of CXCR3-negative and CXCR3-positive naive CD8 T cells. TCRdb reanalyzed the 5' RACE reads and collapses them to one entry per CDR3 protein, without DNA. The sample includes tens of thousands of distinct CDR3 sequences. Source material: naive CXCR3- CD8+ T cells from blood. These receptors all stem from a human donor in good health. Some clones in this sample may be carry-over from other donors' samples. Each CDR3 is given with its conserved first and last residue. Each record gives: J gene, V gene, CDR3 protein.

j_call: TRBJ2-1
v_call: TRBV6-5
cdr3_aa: CASSPGLAGGYNEQFF

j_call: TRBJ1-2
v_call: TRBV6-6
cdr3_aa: CASCLNLGTGDGYTF

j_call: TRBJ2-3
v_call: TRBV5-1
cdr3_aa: CASSLTHSSTDTQYF

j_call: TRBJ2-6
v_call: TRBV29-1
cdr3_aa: CSVWGGGANVLTF

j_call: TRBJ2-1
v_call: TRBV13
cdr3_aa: CASSSGDLSSYNEQFF

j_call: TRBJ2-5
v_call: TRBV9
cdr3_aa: CASSWTSGGEWGFSETQYF

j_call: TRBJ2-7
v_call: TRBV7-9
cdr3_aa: CASSQVTGSYEQYF

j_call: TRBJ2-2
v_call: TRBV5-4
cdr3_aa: CASSLDRSGELFF

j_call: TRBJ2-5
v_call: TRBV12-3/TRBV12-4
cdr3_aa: CASGTVDEETQYF

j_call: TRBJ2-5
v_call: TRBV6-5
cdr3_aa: CASSWAGGRETQYF

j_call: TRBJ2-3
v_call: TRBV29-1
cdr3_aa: CSVFLPSLSTDTQYF

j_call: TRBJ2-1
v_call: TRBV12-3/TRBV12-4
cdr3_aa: CASSLAQGGLNNEQFF

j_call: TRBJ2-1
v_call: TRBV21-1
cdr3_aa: CASSLKGGSEQFF